This entry lists 16 T cell receptor beta chains sequenced from one sample in a study of early T cells in non-severe SARS-CoV-2 infection. TCRdb re-called the 5' RACE reads through MiXCR, storing one row per CDR3 protein. The repertoire holds 30,000 to 40,000 distinct CDR3 sequences, with around 5.7% as singletons. Sequencing input: whole blood. The receptors derive from an adult who was a healthcare worker with PCR-confirmed SARS-CoV-2 infection or an uninfected control (not recorded which).

This clonotype is termed medium-sized. CDR3 residues: CASSLYGTSGIYEQYF. The CDR3 DNA follows: TGTGCCAGCAGCTTATATGGGACTAGCGGGATCTACGAGCAGTACTTC. This chain links TRBV7-2 with TRBJ2-7; 13 bases align to TRBD2. V lost 2 bases to trimming and J lost 3 bases; unmatched junction nucleotides: 4. Germline-derived CDR1 and CDR2 are SGHTA and FQGNSA. The CDR3 consists of 16 residues.

This clonotype was seen repeatedly, ten times or more. The chain uses TRBV7-8 and TRBJ1-4, with TRBD1 as a possible D gene (5 bases). Trimming took off 5 bases at V and 7 bases at J, with 17 bases between the two ends. This CDR3 has 15 amino acids. The germline CDR1 and CDR2 sequences are SGHVS and FQNEAQ. CDR3 loop: CASSPTGTSTEKLFF. The DNA of the CDR3 is TGTGCCAGCAGCCCTACCGGGACTTCGACTGAAAAACTGTTTTTT.

Ten or more counts support this clonotype. The chain joins TRBV6-5 to TRBJ2-2, with no clear D. V gave up 8 bases and J gave up 0 bases, with 7 bases separating them. Germline V CDR1 and CDR2: MNHEY, SVGAGI. CDR3 length: 13 residues. Here the CDR3 reads CASQASNTGELFF. The CDR3 DNA follows: TGTGCCAGCCAGGCATCGAACACCGGGGAGCTGTTTTTT.

This clonotype has at least ten counts. V gene TRBV20-1 combines with J gene TRBJ1-2; D gene uncertain. V gave up 1 base and J gave up 3 bases, with 12 bases separating them. The germline CDR1 and CDR2 sequences are DFQATT and SNEGSKA (reference sequence). The CDR3 is made up of 14 amino acids. The CDR3: CSARAFSGDYGYTF. For the CDR3, the DNA is TGCAGTGCTAGAGCCTTCTCCGGGGACTATGGCTACACCTTC.

This chain connects TRBV29-1 to TRBJ1-2; 8 nucleotides align to TRBD1. The CDR3 has 13 residues. Per germline, CDR1 SQVTM and CDR2 ANQGSEA. Trimming removed 3 bases from V and 1 base from J; junction bases left unmatched: 1. CDR3 sequence: CSVDDRGNYGYTF. The DNA for the CDR3 is TGCAGCGTTGACGACAGGGGTAACTATGGCTACACCTTC. The whole variable domain, filled in from reference TRBV29-1 and TRBJ1-2, reads SAVISQKPSRDICQRGTSLTIQCQVDSQVTMMFWYRQQPGQSLTLIATANQGSEATYESGFVIDKFPISRPNLTFSTLTVSNMSPEDSSIYLCSVDDRGNYGYTFGSGTRLTVV.

The table lists this clonotype with many counts. The gene calls are TRBV12-2 and TRBJ2-7. TRBV12-2 counts as a pseudogene. The CDR3 has 12 residues. The CDR3: CASRLIPYEQYV. In DNA, the CDR3 is TGTGCAAGTCGCTTAATCCCCTACGAGCAGTACGTC.

This clonotype was seen at least ten times. V gene TRBV20-1 combines with J gene TRBJ1-4; D is unclear. The V gene lost 5 bases and the J gene lost 4 bases, with 8 bases spanning the gap. Germline loops: CDR1 DFQATT, CDR2 SNEGSKA (reference sequence). The CDR3 runs 12 residues. The chain's CDR3 is CSAGLFNEKLFF. The DNA for the CDR3 is TGCAGTGCTGGACTGTTTAATGAAAAACTGTTTTTT.

This clonotype came up many times. The V and J genes are TRBV28 and TRBJ1-2; D is unclear. The V gene lost 2 bases and the J gene lost 6 bases, with 13 bases spanning the gap. Germline CDR1 MDHEN, CDR2 SYDVKM. The CDR3 has 14 amino acids. This CDR3 is CASSLVQKRDGYTF. The CDR3 DNA is TGTGCCAGCAGTTTAGTCCAAAAAAGGGATGGCTACACCTTC.

This clonotype has a count of ten or more. The J gene is TRBJ2-7, the V gene TRBV18, with D perhaps matching TRBD1 (6 bases). The CDR3 is 14 amino acids. CDR1 is KGHSH and CDR2 is LQKENI in the germline V gene. Trimming removed 2 bases from V and 0 bases from J, with 8 bases in between. The CDR3 DNA sequence: TGTGCCAGCTCACCAGGGGGCCGCTCCTACGAGCAGTACTTC. Its translation is CASSPGGRSYEQYF.

This chain connects TRBV7-3 to TRBJ2-2; no definite D call. V lost 4 bases and J 1 base, leaving 4 bases between the germline ends. The germline V gene encodes CDR1 SGHTA and CDR2 FQGTGA. CDR3 length: 13 residues. CDR3: CASSSLNTGELFF. Here the CDR3 DNA reads TGTGCCAGCAGCTCGTTGAACACCGGGGAGCTGTTTTTT. Looking up the rest from reference TRBV7-3 and TRBJ2-2 gives the full variable domain: GAGVSQTPSNKVTEKGKYVELRCDPISGHTALYWYRQSLGQGPEFLIYFQGTGAADDSGLPNDRFFAVRPEGSVSTLKIQRTERGDSAVYLCASSSLNTGELFFGEGSRLTVL.

This clonotype was picked up many times. V usage is TRBV6-5 and J usage is TRBJ2-3; 8 bases are shared with TRBD2. V was pared by 4 bases and J by 0 bases, with 6 bases of the junction left unmatched. CDR3 length: 16 amino acids. In germline, CDR1 is MNHEY, CDR2 SVGAGI. The CDR3, as DNA: TGTGCCAGCAGTTCTGGACTAGCTTTTAGCACAGATACGCAGTATTTT. Protein sequence: CASSSGLAFSTDTQYF.

This clonotype was counted ten times or more. The chain carries TRBV2 and TRBJ2-1, with D perhaps matching TRBD2 (5 bases). Germline assignment: CDR1 SNHLY and CDR2 FYNNEI. The ends were cut back, 4 bases at V and 9 bases at J, with 10 bases in the middle. The CDR3 consists of 12 residues. The CDR3 sequence: CASSGQRPEQFF. The CDR3, as DNA: TGTGCCAGCAGTGGGCAGCGGCCTGAGCAGTTCTTC.

V gene TRBV20-1 combines with J gene TRBJ2-7; a possible D gene is TRBD2 (6 bases). The V end was cut by 4 bases, the J end by 6 bases, with 10 bases between. The CDR3 runs 11 residues. CDR1 is DFQATT and CDR2 is SNEGSKA in the germline V gene (reference sequence). The CDR3 is CSANSGGEQYF. CDR3 nucleotides: TGCAGTGCTAATAGCGGCGGCGAGCAGTACTTC.

This clonotype was found many times. The rearrangement joins TRBV24-1 to TRBJ2-3; D not certain. The CDR3 is 14 residues long. Trimming pared 4 bases from V and 0 bases from J, leaving 7 bases between. The germline V gene has CDR1 KGHDR and CDR2 SFDVKD. In nucleotides, the CDR3 is TGTGCCACCAGTGACCCCCCCAGCACAGATACGCAGTATTTT. This gives the protein CATSDPPSTDTQYF.

The table lists this clonotype with many counts. This chain's CDR3 is CASSPKRRSSYNEQFF. CDR3 DNA sequence: TGTGCCAGCAGCCCCAAGCGGAGGAGCTCCTACAATGAGCAGTTCTTC. This chain joins TRBV7-3 and TRBJ2-1; D perhaps matches TRBD2 (5 bases). With 5 bases removed from V and 0 bases from J, the gap between germline ends came to 14 bases. The CDR3 is made up of 16 amino acids. The V gene's germline CDR1 is SGHTA and CDR2 FQGTGA.

This clonotype was seen many times. CDR3 nucleotides: TGTGCCAGCAGCTTAGCAGGAAACCAAGAGACCCAGTACTTC. Encoded protein: CASSLAGNQETQYF. The chain joins TRBV7-8 to TRBJ2-5; D not resolved. The germline CDR1 and CDR2 sequences are SGHVS and FQNEAQ. V was pared by 0 bases and J by 0 bases, with 5 bases between. This CDR3 has 14 residues.